The 6 T cell receptor beta chains below were found in one sample sequenced in a study of control samples from healthy donors and cancer patients. TCRdb keeps only in-frame clones here, not all; method: immunoSEQ multiplex PCR. The sample records more than 100,000 clones, approximately 90% being singletons. The sequenced sample consisted of blood. The receptors originated from a man between 18 and 29 years old in good health.

This chain uses TRBV4-1 with TRBJ1-2; D remains unclear. The germline V gene has CDR1 MGHRA and CDR2 YSYEKL. The CDR3 runs 16 residues. Trimming took 5 bases from V and 4 from J, leaving 20 bases between them. Here the CDR3 DNA reads TGCGCCAGCAGCAGAACTGATGTTGGGCTCGGCTATGGCTACACCTTC. This encodes CASSRTDVGLGYGYTF.

This clone was seen just once. V and J are TRBV4-2 and TRBJ2-7, with D unclear. The CDR3 has 14 residues. Germline CDR1 LGHNA, CDR2 YNFKEQ. V lost 3 bases and J 6 bases, leaving 15 bases between the germline ends. The CDR3 region is CASSQDPSRGEQYF. CDR3 sequence (DNA): TGTGCCAGCAGCCAGGACCCCTCCCGAGGCGAGCAGTACTTC.

The chain recombines TRBV15 with TRBJ2-2, with D perhaps matching TRBD1 (5 bases). V lost 10 bases to trimming and J lost 4 bases, with 10 bases between them. The germline CDR1 and CDR2 sequences are LNHNV and YYDKDF (reference sequence). The CDR3 contains 12 residues. CDR3 loop: CASPQGTGELFF. CDR3 DNA: TGTGCCAGCCCCCAGGGCACCGGGGAGCTGTTTTTT. Complete variable domain (other parts from reference TRBV15 and TRBJ2-2): DAMVIQNPRYQVTQFGKPVTLSCSQTLNHNVMYWYQQKSSQAPKLLFHYYDKDFNNEADTPDNFQSRRPNTSFCFLDIRSPGLGDTAMYLCASPQGTGELFFGEGSRLTVL.

The V call is TRBV7-9, the J call TRBJ2-5; D call uncertain. Looked up from germline, CDR1 is SEHNR and CDR2 is FQNEAQ (reference sequence). Trimming removed 1 base from V and 2 bases from J, with 5 bases in between. The length of the CDR3 is 13 residues. The CDR3: CASSLEGQETQYF. DNA for the CDR3: TGTGCCAGCAGCTTAGAGGGACAAGAGACCCAGTACTTC.

This chain links TRBV18 with TRBJ1-1; D may be TRBD1 (5 bases). V lost 0 bases to trimming and J lost 4 bases, with 15 bases between them. Germline CDR1 and CDR2: KGHSH and LQKENI. This CDR3 has 16 residues. The CDR3 bases are TGTGCCAGCTCACCACCCTCGACAGCGGGTCCCACTGAAGCTTTCTTT. Its translation: CASSPPSTAGPTEAFF.

V and J are TRBV30 and TRBJ1-2; TRBD1 aligns across 7 bases. The ends lost 0 bases at V and 6 bases at J; junction bases unmatched: 7. CDR3 size: 14 residues. Germline CDR1 GTSNPN, CDR2 SVGIG (reference sequence). CDR3 sequence: CAWSVKDRLNGYTF. CDR3 sequence (DNA): TGTGCCTGGAGTGTAAAGGACAGGCTAAATGGCTACACCTTC.